The 32 T cell receptor beta chains below all came from one sample that was sequenced in a study of vaccination effects on CD4 cells after COVID-19. No antigen is known for these receptors. Subsequent to a culture period of more than 9 days, CD4+ T cells were isolated. Two-dose BNT162b2 or mRNA-1273 vaccination was given to participants. Sequenced by immunoSEQ multiplex PCR; TCRdb stores in-frame clones only, minus some. Among more than 60,000 clones listed, 70% to 85% were seen once. Sequencing was performed on CD4+ T cells from PBMCs cultured without peptide, taken after COVID-19 vaccination. These receptors all come from a human donor who received a COVID-19 vaccine.

The chain carries TRBV2 and TRBJ2-1; D gene unclear. The germline V gene encodes CDR1 SNHLY and CDR2 FYNNEI. CDR3 length equals 13 residues. Trimming shortened V by 9 bases and J by 4 bases, and 13 bases separated the two germline ends. CDR3 bases: TGTGCCAGGTTCAGGATTTCTTACAATGAGCAGTTCTTC. Its protein product is CARFRISYNEQFF.

The chain carries TRBV12-5 and TRBJ1-1; D unclear. Per the germline V gene, CDR1 is LGHNT and CDR2 is FRNRAP. V lost 5 bases, J lost 0 bases, and 16 bases lay in between. The CDR3 runs 16 residues. The CDR3 DNA is TGTGCTAGTGGTCTCCATGGGTGGGTATTGAACACTGAAGCTTTCTTT. This translates into CASGLHGWVLNTEAFF.

The chain links TRBV7-3 to TRBJ2-3, with TRBD2 identical over 7 bases. V dropped 5 bases and J dropped 0; count of bases not matched to a gene: 5. CDR3 length: 15 residues. Per germline, CDR1 SGHTA and CDR2 FQGTGA. CDR3 sequence: CASSHSRGSTDTQYF. DNA for the CDR3: TGTGCCAGCAGCCACTCGCGGGGGAGCACAGATACGCAGTATTTT. Using reference TRBV7-3 and TRBJ2-3 for the parts outside the CDR3, the full variable domain is GAGVSQTPSNKVTEKGKYVELRCDPISGHTALYWYRQSLGQGPEFLIYFQGTGAADDSGLPNDRFFAVRPEGSVSTLKIQRTERGDSAVYLCASSHSRGSTDTQYFGPGTRLTVL.

This clone was counted only a few times. This chain uses TRBV7-2 with TRBJ1-2; TRBD1 aligns across 8 bases. The CDR3 length is 14 residues. The V gene's germline CDR1 is SGHTA and CDR2 FQGNSA. The V and J ends lost 5 bases and 4 bases, in that order; junction bases with no gene match: 6. The CDR3 here is CASSRLGTGYGYTF. CDR3 nucleotides: TGTGCCAGCAGCAGACTAGGGACAGGCTATGGCTACACCTTC.

The genes are TRBV9 and TRBJ2-5; 9 positions agree with TRBD2. Germline CDR1 reads SGDLS; CDR2 reads YYNGEE. Trimming took 0 bases from V and 1 from J; bases not matched to a gene: 4. The CDR3 is made up of 16 amino acids. Written as DNA, the CDR3 is TGTGCCAGCAGCGTAGACAGCGGGGGGCTCCAAGAGACCCAGTACTTC. This encodes CASSVDSGGLQETQYF.

The rearrangement links TRBV28 to TRBJ1-3, with 11 bases identical to TRBD1. The CDR3 contains 18 residues. Germline trimming cut 6 bases from V and 3 bases from J; bases unmatched to any gene: 13. Germline V CDR1 and CDR2: MDHEN, SYDVKM. This CDR3 reads CASRTPGQGVVYGNTIYF. CDR3 DNA: TGTGCCAGCAGGACGCCGGGACAGGGGGTTGTCTATGGAAACACCATATATTTT.

The chain has TRBV6-5 and TRBJ1-3; D is ambiguous. V dropped 2 bases and J dropped 0 bases, with 11 bases sitting between them. This CDR3 contains 16 residues. In germline, CDR1 is MNHEY, CDR2 SVGAGI. In DNA form, the CDR3 reads TGTGCCAGCAGTTACGGAGTCAGGAGCTCTGGAAACACCATATATTTT. Its translation is CASSYGVRSSGNTIYF.

The chain carries TRBV6-5 and TRBJ1-4; no clear D. CDR1 is MNHEY, CDR2 SVGAGI, per germline. V lost 7 bases and J lost 0, with 12 bases in between. The CDR3 sequence is 15 residues long. CDR3 sequence (DNA): TGTGCCAGCACAGACATGGGGTCAACTAATGAAAAACTGTTTTTT. It translates to CASTDMGSTNEKLFF.

The chain joins TRBV2 to TRBJ1-1; D gene ambiguous. The CDR3 is 13 amino acids. Trimming shortened V by 3 bases and J by 0 bases, and 5 bases separated the two germline ends. CDR1 is SNHLY, CDR2 FYNNEI, per germline. As DNA, the CDR3 is TGTGCCAGCAGTGATGATCTGAACACTGAAGCTTTCTTT. Residues: CASSDDLNTEAFF.

The rearrangement uses TRBV6-5 and TRBJ1-6; 7 nucleotides line up with TRBD1. The CDR3 runs 13 residues. Germline-derived CDR1 and CDR2 are MNHEY and SVGAGI. V dropped 8 bases and J dropped 6; count of bases not matched to a gene: 4. The DNA of the CDR3 is TGTGCCAGCGCGAGACAGGGTAATTCACCCCTCCACTTT. It is translated as CASARQGNSPLHF.

This chain's CDR3 is CASSLREGNIQYF. The CDR3 region has the DNA TGTGCCAGCAGCTTAAGGGAGGGGAACATTCAGTACTTC. The gene calls are TRBV7-3 and TRBJ2-4; 7 nucleotides align to TRBD2. The germline CDR1 and CDR2 sequences are SGHTA and FQGTGA. Trimming removed 1 base from V and 7 bases from J; junction bases left unmatched: 1. This CDR3 contains 13 residues.

The chain employs TRBV5-5 and TRBJ2-5, with TRBD1 identical over 8 bases. This CDR3 region has 14 residues. CDR1 SGHKS and CDR2 YYEKEE come from the germline V gene (reference sequence). The junction had 7 bases not matched to a gene; V was cut back by 0 bases and J by 9 bases. The CDR3 region is CASSLEGQVMAQYF. CDR3 sequence (DNA): TGTGCCAGCAGCTTGGAGGGACAGGTCATGGCCCAGTACTTC.

The rearrangement joins TRBV10-3 to TRBJ1-4, with 9 bases identical to TRBD1. Germline V gene lookup returns CDR1 ENHRY and CDR2 SYGVKD. CDR3 length equals 14 residues. J was trimmed by 6 bases and V by 3 bases; bases with no gene match: 2. The CDR3 sequence is CAISETGGYEKLFF. The CDR3 DNA sequence: TGTGCCATCAGTGAAACAGGGGGCTATGAAAAACTGTTTTTT.

The rearrangement uses TRBV18 and TRBJ2-5; D ambiguous. The germline V gene encodes CDR1 KGHSH and CDR2 LQKENI. The CDR3 covers 15 residues. V was shortened by 4 bases and J by 1 base, with 13 bases between the two germline ends. CDR3 sequence reads: CASSLIAAAQETQYF. For the CDR3, the DNA is TGTGCCAGCTCACTTATCGCGGCGGCCCAAGAGACCCAGTACTTC.

V gene TRBV19 combines with J gene TRBJ2-1; 11 bases map to TRBD2. With V trimmed by 8 bases and J by 7 bases, 16 bases remained unmatched. The CDR3 is 17 amino acids. Germline values: CDR1 LNHDA, CDR2 SQIVND (reference sequence). CDR3 sequence (DNA): TGTGCCAGTGCGTTCGCTAGCGGGGGGCCCAAAGGTAATGAGCAGTTCTTC. This gives the protein CASAFASGGPKGNEQFF.

J is TRBJ1-1 and V is TRBV6-5; D might be TRBD1 (5 bases). V was shortened by 3 bases and J by 1 base, with 6 bases between the two germline ends. Germline-derived CDR1 and CDR2 are MNHEY and SVGAGI. The CDR3 loop spans 13 amino acids. The CDR3 spells CASSYTGNTEAFF. The DNA for the CDR3 is TGTGCCAGCAGTTATACAGGGAACACTGAAGCTTTCTTT.

This chain joins TRBV5-1 and TRBJ2-4, with 7 bases lining up with TRBD1. Unmatched junction bases numbered 7, after V lost 4 bases and J lost 0 bases. The CDR3 sequence is 16 residues long. Germline V gives CDR1 SGHRS, CDR2 YFSETQ. The chain's CDR3 is CASSPGQFLAKNIQYF. The CDR3 DNA follows: TGCGCCAGCAGCCCGGGACAGTTCCTAGCCAAAAACATTCAGTACTTC.

CDR3: CASSLDRGETQYF. In DNA, the CDR3 is TGTGCCAGCTCCCTCGACAGGGGTGAGACCCAGTACTTC. J is TRBJ2-5 and V is TRBV18; 8 bases align to TRBD1. V gave up 6 bases and J gave up 5 bases; unmatched junction bases: 5. From germline, CDR1 is KGHSH and CDR2 LQKENI. There are 13 residues in the CDR3.

J is TRBJ1-2 and V is TRBV9, with D perhaps TRBD1 (6 bases). Germline V CDR1 and CDR2: SGDLS, YYNGEE. The CDR3 covers 14 residues. The germline V and J ends were trimmed by 1 base and 4 bases, with 11 bases remaining between them. The DNA of the CDR3 is TGTGCCAGCAGCGTACTCGGACAGCCCTATGGCTACACCTTC. Protein product: CASSVLGQPYGYTF.

A few counts support this clone. This sequence joins TRBV5-4 and TRBJ1-1, with a tentative D call TRBD1 (5 bases). In germline, CDR1 is SGHNT, CDR2 YYREEE (reference sequence). CDR3 length: 13 amino acids. The germline V and J ends were trimmed by 4 bases and 1 base, with 8 bases remaining between them. As DNA, the CDR3 is TGTGCCAGCAGCATAGACAGGAACACTGAAGCTTTCTTT. Amino acids: CASSIDRNTEAFF.

The gene calls are TRBV18 and TRBJ2-3, with D unclear. V was pared by 3 bases and J by 3 bases, with 7 bases between. Germline V CDR1 and CDR2: KGHSH, LQKENI. The CDR3 is 13 amino acids. The CDR3 DNA sequence: TGTGCCAGCTCACCTAGCCTTACAGATACGCAGTATTTT. It codes for CASSPSLTDTQYF. The full variable domain, completed using reference TRBV18 and TRBJ2-3, is NAGVMQNPRHLVRRRGQEARLRCSPMKGHSHVYWYRQLPEEGLKFMVYLQKENIIDESGMPKERFSAEFPKEGPSILRIQQVVRGDSAAYFCASSPSLTDTQYFGPGTRLTVL.

The genes are TRBV6-5 and TRBJ1-6; 7 bases are a match to TRBD1. V dropped 3 bases and J dropped 7; count of bases not matched to a gene: 9. The CDR3 consists of 16 residues. Germline CDR1 MNHEY, CDR2 SVGAGI. The CDR3 reads CASSYTRQGGNSPLHF. CDR3 coding DNA: TGTGCCAGCAGTTATACGCGACAGGGTGGCAATTCACCCCTCCACTTT.

The CDR3 is CSGQGDTEAFF. CDR3 nucleotide sequence: TGCAGTGGACAGGGGGACACTGAAGCTTTCTTT. V and J are TRBV20-1 and TRBJ1-1, with TRBD1 matching over 9 bases. With 7 bases clipped from V and 3 bases from J, the junction kept 0 bases outside the gene matches. This CDR3 has 11 amino acids. CDR1 and CDR2 from the germline V gene are DFQATT and SNEGSKA (reference sequence).

The CDR3 protein is CALTGGWTEAFF. The CDR3 DNA reads TGTGCCTTAACAGGGGGCTGGACTGAAGCTTTCTTT. The chain combines TRBV30 with TRBJ1-1; 9 bases agree with TRBD1. The junction had 5 bases not matched to a gene; V was cut back by 7 bases and J by 5 bases. This CDR3 has 12 amino acids. The V gene's germline CDR1 is GTSNPN and CDR2 SVGIG (reference sequence).

This clone was seen a few times. CDR3 sequence (DNA): TGTGCCAGCAGCTTCGACCGGGAACCCCAGCATTTT. Translated, it gives CASSFDREPQHF. This chain uses TRBV7-3 with TRBJ1-5; D not certain. The CDR3 extends over 12 amino acids. Germline assignment: CDR1 SGHTA and CDR2 FQGTGA. The ends were cut back, 3 bases at V and 10 bases at J, with 10 bases in the middle.

The chain joins TRBV21-1 to TRBJ1-1; the table gives TRBD1 as D, unverified against the DNA. TRBV21-1 is flagged as a pseudogene. CDR3 size: 13 residues. The DNA of the CDR3 is TGTGCCAGTAAACAGGGGAACCTCACTGAAGCTTTCTTT. It codes for CASKQGNLTEAFF.

This clone has just a few counts. V gene TRBV7-2 combines with J gene TRBJ1-2; D call uncertain. The CDR3 runs 14 residues. The V end lost 4 bases, the J end lost 6 bases, and 15 bases lay between the germline ends. Per the germline V gene, CDR1 is SGHTA and CDR2 is FQGNSA. CDR3 protein: CASSSPPGNHGYTF. CDR3 nucleotide sequence: TGTGCCAGCAGCTCGCCTCCCGGGAACCATGGCTACACCTTC.

This clone was seen once. The chain carries TRBV9 and TRBJ2-1; D is unclear. This CDR3 is 13 amino acids long. Germline assignment: CDR1 SGDLS and CDR2 YYNGEE. Trimming pared 2 bases from V and 3 bases from J, leaving 6 bases between. This CDR3 reads CASSVYSYNEQFF. In nucleotides, the CDR3 is TGTGCCAGCAGCGTTTACAGCTACAATGAGCAGTTCTTC.

CDR3: CASSLGALDRGVSPLHF. CDR3 in DNA: TGTGCCAGCAGCTTGGGGGCTTTGGACAGGGGAGTTTCACCCCTCCACTTT. This chain joins TRBV5-6 and TRBJ1-6; TRBD1 matches 9 bases. The CDR3 is 17 amino acids. V lost 0 bases and J lost 9; bases outside the gene matches: 10. Germline V gene sequence: CDR1 SGHDT, CDR2 YYEEEE.

The chain recombines TRBV20-1 with TRBJ1-4; tentatively, D is TRBD1 (6 bases). V lost 3 bases and J 8 bases, leaving 16 bases between the germline ends. The germline V gene has CDR1 DFQATT and CDR2 SNEGSKA (reference sequence). This CDR3 region has 14 residues. The CDR3 DNA follows: TGCAGTGCTAGTTTGGGACATAACCAGGAAAAACTGTTTTTT. Its translation is CSASLGHNQEKLFF.

A few counts support this clone. This chain joins TRBV18 and TRBJ2-7; a possible D gene is TRBD2 (5 bases). The CDR3 spans 15 residues. V was trimmed by 6 bases and J by 2 bases, leaving 17 bases between them. CDR1 is KGHSH, CDR2 LQKENI, per germline. The CDR3 nucleotides read TGTGCCAGCTCGGCGGGTTCTCTGGGAACCTACGAGCAGTACGTC. Its translation is CASSAGSLGTYEQYV.

The chain combines TRBV10-3 with TRBJ1-3; D call uncertain. The CDR3 is 15 amino acids. Looked up from germline, CDR1 is ENHRY and CDR2 is SYGVKD. The germline V and J ends were trimmed by 0 bases and 0 bases, with 6 bases remaining between them. CDR3 sequence (DNA): TGTGCCATCAGTGAGTCACGGGGCTCTGGAAACACCATATATTTT. Translation: CAISESRGSGNTIYF.